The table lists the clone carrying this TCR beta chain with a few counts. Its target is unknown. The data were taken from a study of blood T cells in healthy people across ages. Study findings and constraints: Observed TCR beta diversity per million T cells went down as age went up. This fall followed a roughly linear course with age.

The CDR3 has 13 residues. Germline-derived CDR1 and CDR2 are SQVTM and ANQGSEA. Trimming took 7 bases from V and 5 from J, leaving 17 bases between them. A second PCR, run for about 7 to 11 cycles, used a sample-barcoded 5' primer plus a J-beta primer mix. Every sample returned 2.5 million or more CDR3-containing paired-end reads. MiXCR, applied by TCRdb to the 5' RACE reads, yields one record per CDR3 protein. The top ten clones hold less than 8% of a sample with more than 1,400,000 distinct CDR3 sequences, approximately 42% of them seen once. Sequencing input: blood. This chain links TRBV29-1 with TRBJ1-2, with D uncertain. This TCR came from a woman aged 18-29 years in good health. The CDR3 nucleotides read TGCAGCGCTTGGAGGGATTCTAGGTATGGCTACACCTTC. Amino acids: CSAWRDSRYGYTF.